This TCR beta chain is drawn from a study of regulatory T cells in long-lasting Graves disease. Arm-PCR with iRepertoire HTBI primers amplified the CDR3 regions for these TCR beta libraries. TCRdb reanalysed the multiplex PCR reads using MiXCR and keeps one entry per CDR3 protein. The table includes roughly 350,000 distinct CDR3 sequences, approximately 15% detected once. This sample's time point: newly diagnosed GD, antithyroid drugs for less than 3 months. After RNA was extracted from PBMCs, the TCR library was made from it. Germline CDR1 reads DFQATT; CDR2 reads SNEGSKA (reference sequence). V was shortened by 6 bases and J by 6 bases, with 12 bases between the two germline ends. The CDR3 covers 11 residues. About this clonotype itself: Its antigen is currently unknown.

Whole-study findings and limits: Fewer public clonotypes were shared by new patients (over 950) than by persistent patients (around 2,800). Persistent Graves' cases showed lower TCR diversity than newly diagnosed cases.

These same data were also listed under a study on T cells in Graves' hyperthyroidism and ophthalmopathy.

This TCR derives from a man aged 40-49 years with Graves disease. This chain uses TRBV20-1 with TRBJ2-7; D perhaps matches TRBD2 (7 bases). Sequencing used peripheral blood mononuclear cells (PBMCs), obtained at new diagnosis, from a patient treated with antithyroid drugs. The CDR3, as DNA: TGCAGTGCCGCGGGGGCGGGCGAGCAGTACTTC. Encoded protein: CSAAGAGEQYF.